This section outlines one TCR beta chain sequence together with its context. The antigen remains unidentified. Patients with Susac syndrome met diagnostic criteria that were recently defined for definite or probable disease. TEMRA cells were FACS-enriched, unlike CD8+ and CD4+ T cells, which were negatively isolated. About 0.45 to 1 ug RNA was reverse transcribed with random hexamers. Amplification of TCR beta CDR3 by immunoSEQ multiplex PCR spanned 54 Vbeta and 13 Jbeta. TCRdb used MiXCR to reprocess the immunoSEQ multiplex PCR reads, holding one entry per CDR3 protein. The sample records around 80,000 distinct CDR3 sequences, approximately 96% being singletons. The record originates from a study of CD8 T cells in Susac syndrome. General study points: Peak Susac CD8+ clonal expansion occurred in TEMRA cells and active patients.

CDR1 KGHDR and CDR2 SFDVKD come from the germline V gene. With V trimmed by 7 bases and J by 8 bases, 5 bases remained unmatched. The CDR3 runs 13 residues. The chain carries TRBV24-1 and TRBJ2-1; 9 nucleotides align to TRBD2. Sequenced material: CD8+ T cells from PBMCs. The clonotype was recovered from a human donor with Susac syndrome. In DNA form, the CDR3 reads TGTGCCACCAGCGACTTAGCGGGGGATGAGCAGTTCTTC. It is translated as CATSDLAGDEQFF.